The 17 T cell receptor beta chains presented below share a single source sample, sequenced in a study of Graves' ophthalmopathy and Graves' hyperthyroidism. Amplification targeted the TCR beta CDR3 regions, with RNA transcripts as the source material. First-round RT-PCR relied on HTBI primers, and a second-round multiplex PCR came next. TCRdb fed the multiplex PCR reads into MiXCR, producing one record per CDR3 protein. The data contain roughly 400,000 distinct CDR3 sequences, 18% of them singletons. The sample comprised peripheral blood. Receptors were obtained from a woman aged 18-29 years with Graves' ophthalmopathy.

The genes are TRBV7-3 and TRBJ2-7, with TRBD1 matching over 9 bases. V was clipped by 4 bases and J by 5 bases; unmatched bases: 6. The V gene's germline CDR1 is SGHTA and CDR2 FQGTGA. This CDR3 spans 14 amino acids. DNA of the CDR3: TGTGCCAGCAGCTCGGGACAGGGATACGACGAGCAGTACTTC. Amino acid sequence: CASSSGQGYDEQYF. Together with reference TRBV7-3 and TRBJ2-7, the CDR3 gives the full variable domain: GAGVSQTPSNKVTEKGKYVELRCDPISGHTALYWYRQSLGQGPEFLIYFQGTGAADDSGLPNDRFFAVRPEGSVSTLKIQRTERGDSAVYLCASSSGQGYDEQYFGPGTRLTVT.

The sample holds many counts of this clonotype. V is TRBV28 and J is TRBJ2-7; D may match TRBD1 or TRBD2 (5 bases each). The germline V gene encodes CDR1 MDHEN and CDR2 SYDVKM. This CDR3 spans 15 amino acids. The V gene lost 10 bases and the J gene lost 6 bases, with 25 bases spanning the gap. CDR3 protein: CATITYSGTVPEQYF. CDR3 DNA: TGTGCCACCATTACCTATTCCGGGACGGTCCCCGAGCAGTACTTC.

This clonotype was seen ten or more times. In DNA, the CDR3 is TGTGCCAGCAGTTACTCGAATCCTGGACTAGCGGGCTCCTACGAGCAGTACTTC. Amino acid sequence: CASSYSNPGLAGSYEQYF. The gene calls are TRBV6-2 or TRBV6-3 and TRBJ2-7, with TRBD2 matching over 11 bases. With V trimmed by 0 bases and J by 0 bases, 7 bases remained unmatched. Per germline, CDR1 MNHEY and CDR2 SVGEGT. This CDR3 contains 18 residues.

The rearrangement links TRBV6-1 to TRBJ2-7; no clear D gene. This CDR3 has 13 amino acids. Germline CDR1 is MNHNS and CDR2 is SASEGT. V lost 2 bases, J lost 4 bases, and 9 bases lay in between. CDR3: CASSEKVWYEQYF. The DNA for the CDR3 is TGTGCCAGCAGTGAAAAGGTCTGGTACGAGCAGTACTTC.

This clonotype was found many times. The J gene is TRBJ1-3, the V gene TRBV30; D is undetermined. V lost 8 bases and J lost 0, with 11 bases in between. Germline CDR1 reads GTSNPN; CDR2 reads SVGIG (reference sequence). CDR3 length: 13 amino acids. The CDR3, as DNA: TGTGCCCGCCAACTGAGCTCTGGAAACACCATATATTTT. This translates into CARQLSSGNTIYF. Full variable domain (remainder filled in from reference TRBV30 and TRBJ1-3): SQTIHQWPATLVQPVGSPLSLECTVEGTSNPNLYWYRQAAGRGLQLLFYSVGIGQISSEVPQNLSASRPQDRQFILSSKKLLLSDSGFYLCARQLSSGNTIYFGEGSWLTVV.

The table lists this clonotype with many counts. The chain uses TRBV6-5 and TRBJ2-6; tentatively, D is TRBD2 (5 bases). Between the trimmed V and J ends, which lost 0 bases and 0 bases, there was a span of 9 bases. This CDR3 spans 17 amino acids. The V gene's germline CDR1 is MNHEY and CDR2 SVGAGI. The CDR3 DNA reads TGTGCCAGCAGTTACTCCCCGGGGATCTCTGGGGCCAACGTCCTGACTTTC. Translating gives CASSYSPGISGANVLTF.

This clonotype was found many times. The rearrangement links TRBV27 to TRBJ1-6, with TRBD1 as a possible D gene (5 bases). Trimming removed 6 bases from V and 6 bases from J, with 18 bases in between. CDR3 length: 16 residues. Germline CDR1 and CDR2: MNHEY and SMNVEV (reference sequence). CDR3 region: CASRTSDGAPNSPLHF. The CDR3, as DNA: TGTGCCAGCAGAACTAGCGACGGGGCCCCTAATTCACCCCTCCACTTT.

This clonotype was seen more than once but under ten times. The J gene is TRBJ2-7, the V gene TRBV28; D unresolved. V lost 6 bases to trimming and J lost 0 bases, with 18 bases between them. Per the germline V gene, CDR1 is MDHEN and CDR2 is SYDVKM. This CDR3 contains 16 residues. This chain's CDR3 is CASRPVLYRFSYEQYF. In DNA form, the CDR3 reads TGTGCCAGCAGACCTGTTCTGTATCGTTTCTCCTACGAGCAGTACTTC.

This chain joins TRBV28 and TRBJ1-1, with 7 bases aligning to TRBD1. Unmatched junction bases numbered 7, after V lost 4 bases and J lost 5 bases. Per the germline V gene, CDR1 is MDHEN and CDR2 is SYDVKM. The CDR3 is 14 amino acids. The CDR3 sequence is CASSSDREGTEAFF. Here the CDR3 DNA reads TGTGCCAGCAGTTCCGACAGGGAGGGGACTGAAGCTTTCTTT. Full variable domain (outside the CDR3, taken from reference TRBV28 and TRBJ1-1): DVKVTQSSRYLVKRTGEKVFLECVQDMDHENMFWYRQDPGLGLRLIYFSYDVKMKEKGDIPEGYSVSREKKERFSLILESASTNQTSMYLCASSSDREGTEAFFGQGTRLTVV.

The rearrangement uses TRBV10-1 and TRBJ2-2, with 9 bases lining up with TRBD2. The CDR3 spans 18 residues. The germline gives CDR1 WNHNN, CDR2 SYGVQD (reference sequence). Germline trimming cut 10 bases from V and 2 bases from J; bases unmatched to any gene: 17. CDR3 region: CANHLRVAGEVNTGELFF. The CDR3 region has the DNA TGCGCCAACCACCTTAGAGTAGCGGGAGAGGTAAACACCGGGGAGCTGTTTTTT.

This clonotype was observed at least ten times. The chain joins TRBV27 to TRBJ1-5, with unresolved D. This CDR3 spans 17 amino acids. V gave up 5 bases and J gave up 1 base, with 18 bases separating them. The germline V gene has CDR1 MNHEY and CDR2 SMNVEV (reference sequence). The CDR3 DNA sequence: TGTGCCAGCAGTCACCAATACACAGTGTCGAGCAATCAGCCCCAGCATTTT. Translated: CASSHQYTVSSNQPQHF.

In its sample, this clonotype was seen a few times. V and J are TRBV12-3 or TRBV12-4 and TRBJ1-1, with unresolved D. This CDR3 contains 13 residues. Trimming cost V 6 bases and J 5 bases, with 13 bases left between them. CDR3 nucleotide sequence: TGTGCCAGCAGGTCAGGACGGCAGACTGAAGCTTTCTTT. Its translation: CASRSGRQTEAFF.

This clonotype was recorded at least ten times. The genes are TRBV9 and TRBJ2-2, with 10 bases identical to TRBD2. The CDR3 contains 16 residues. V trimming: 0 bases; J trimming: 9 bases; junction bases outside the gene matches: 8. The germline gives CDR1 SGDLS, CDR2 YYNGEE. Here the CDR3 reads CASSVVPSGSVRELFF. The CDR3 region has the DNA TGTGCCAGCAGCGTAGTCCCTAGCGGGAGCGTTCGGGAGCTGTTTTTT.

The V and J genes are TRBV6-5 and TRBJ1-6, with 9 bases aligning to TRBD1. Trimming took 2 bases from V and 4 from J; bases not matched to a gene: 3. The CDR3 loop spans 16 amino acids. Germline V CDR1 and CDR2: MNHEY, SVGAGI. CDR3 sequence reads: CASSYGGTGYNSPLHF. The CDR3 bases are TGTGCCAGCAGTTACGGCGGGACAGGGTATAATTCACCCCTCCACTTT.

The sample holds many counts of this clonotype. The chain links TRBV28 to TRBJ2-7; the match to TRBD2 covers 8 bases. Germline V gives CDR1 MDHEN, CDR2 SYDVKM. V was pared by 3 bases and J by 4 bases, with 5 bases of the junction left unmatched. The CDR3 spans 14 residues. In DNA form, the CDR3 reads TGTGCCAGCAGTTTTGGAAGCGGGAGTTACGAGCAGTACTTC. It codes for CASSFGSGSYEQYF.

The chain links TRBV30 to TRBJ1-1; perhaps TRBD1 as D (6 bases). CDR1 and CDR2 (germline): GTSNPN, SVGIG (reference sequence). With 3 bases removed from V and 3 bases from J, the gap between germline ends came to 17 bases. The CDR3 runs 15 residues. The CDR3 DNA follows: TGTGCCTGGAGACGGGCCCGACAGGTTTACACTGAAGCTTTCTTT. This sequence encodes CAWRRARQVYTEAFF.

CDR3 nucleotides: TGTGCCAGCAGCTCGAGGGGTTCCCCTGGGGCCAACGTCCTGACTTTC. Residues: CASSSRGSPGANVLTF. The rearrangement links TRBV7-3 to TRBJ2-6; D is possibly TRBD1 or TRBD2 (5 bases each). CDR3 length equals 16 residues. Germline lookup yields CDR1 SGHTA and CDR2 FQGTGA. V shed 4 bases and J shed 2 bases, with 12 bases lying between them.